The 8 T cell receptor beta chains listed next were all sequenced from one sample in a study of shared clonotypes between healthy human individuals. The protocol was immunoSEQ multiplex PCR, while the TCRdb copy is restricted to in-frame clones and leaves out a portion. This sample has 2 million to 2.5 million clones, with 80% to 95% found just once. Sequencing was carried out using naive CD4+ T cells from PBMCs. This sample's subset: CD45RA+ positively selected. All receptors derive from a man aged 18 to 29 in good health. Some clones in this sample may be carry-over from other donors' samples.

V usage is TRBV2 and J usage is TRBJ2-3; a weak D match, TRBD2 (5 bases). The CDR3 has 12 residues. Germline V gene sequence: CDR1 SNHLY, CDR2 FYNNEI. V lost 7 bases to trimming and J lost 4 bases, with 9 bases between them. DNA of the CDR3: TGTGCCAGCAACCTGGAGGCAGATACGCAGTATTTT. The encoded protein is CASNLEADTQYF.

This chain's CDR3 is CASSFKLAGVADEQFF. Here the CDR3 DNA reads TGTGCCAGCAGTTTTAAACTAGCGGGAGTTGCGGATGAGCAGTTCTTC. The chain couples TRBV28 to TRBJ2-1; 11 nucleotides match TRBD2. From germline, CDR1 is MDHEN and CDR2 SYDVKM. The CDR3 is 16 residues long. The junction had 9 bases not matched to a gene; V was cut back by 3 bases and J by 8 bases.

The chain is built from TRBV4-3 and TRBJ2-5, with 7 nucleotides matching TRBD1. With V trimmed by 4 bases and J by 5 bases, 10 bases remained unmatched. The CDR3 runs to 15 residues. Germline CDR1 LGHNA, CDR2 YSLEER. CDR3 region: CASSLGTATPETQYF. Here the CDR3 DNA reads TGCGCCAGCAGCCTCGGGACAGCGACTCCGGAGACCCAGTACTTC.

The CDR3 nucleotides read TGTGCCAGTAATAAAACAGGGCTAAGGGGCTACACCTTC. It is translated as CASNKTGLRGYTF. The chain links TRBV19 to TRBJ1-2, with D perhaps matching TRBD1 (6 bases). The germline gives CDR1 LNHDA, CDR2 SQIVND (reference sequence). The CDR3 is made up of 13 amino acids. Trimming stripped 7 bases from V and 8 bases from J, with 17 bases between.

Note on this clone: The sample contains more than one DNA sequence encoding this CDR3. The rearrangement uses TRBV15 and TRBJ2-3; either TRBD1 or TRBD2 may supply D (5 bases each). Trimming pared 3 bases from V and 4 bases from J, leaving 5 bases between. From germline, CDR1 is LNHNV and CDR2 YYDKDF (reference sequence). The CDR3 runs to 12 residues. The CDR3 DNA reads as TGTGCCACCAGCAGGGGGGCAGATACGCAGTATTTT. Translated: CATSRGADTQYF.

The chain has TRBV19 and TRBJ2-5, with a tentative D call TRBD2 (7 bases). CDR3 length: 13 residues. CDR1 and CDR2 from the germline V gene are LNHDA and SQIVND (reference sequence). V was pared by 6 bases and J by 5 bases, with 13 bases between. CDR3 protein: CASRPGGLETQYF. The CDR3 bases are TGTGCCAGTAGACCGGGGGGCCTGGAGACCCAGTACTTC. Full variable domain (remainder filled in from reference TRBV19 and TRBJ2-5): DGGITQSPKYLFRKEGQNVTLSCEQNLNHDAMYWYRQDPGQGLRLIYYSQIVNDFQKGDIAEGYSVSREKKESFPLTVTSAQKNPTAFYLCASRPGGLETQYFGPGTRLLVL.

The chain combines TRBV4-3 with TRBJ2-2; TRBD2 aligns across 8 bases. The CDR3 is 16 residues long. Per germline, CDR1 LGHNA and CDR2 YSLEER. V was pared by 4 bases and J by 2 bases, with 6 bases of the junction left unmatched. DNA for the CDR3: TGCGCCAGCAGCCTCGGGAGCGGGAGAAACACCGGGGAGCTGTTTTTT. Amino acid sequence: CASSLGSGRNTGELFF.

The chain joins TRBV18 to TRBJ2-5; no firm D call. Germline V gene lookup returns CDR1 KGHSH and CDR2 LQKENI. The CDR3 runs to 13 residues. V was clipped by 1 base and J by 1 base, with 4 bases between them. The CDR3 nucleotides read TGTGCCAGCTCACCACGCGCCCAAGAGACCCAGTACTTC. This gives the protein CASSPRAQETQYF. The full variable domain, in which reference TRBV18 and TRBJ2-5 provide the parts outside the CDR3, is NAGVMQNPRHLVRRRGQEARLRCSPMKGHSHVYWYRQLPEEGLKFMVYLQKENIIDESGMPKERFSAEFPKEGPSILRIQQVVRGDSAAYFCASSPRAQETQYFGPGTRLLVL.